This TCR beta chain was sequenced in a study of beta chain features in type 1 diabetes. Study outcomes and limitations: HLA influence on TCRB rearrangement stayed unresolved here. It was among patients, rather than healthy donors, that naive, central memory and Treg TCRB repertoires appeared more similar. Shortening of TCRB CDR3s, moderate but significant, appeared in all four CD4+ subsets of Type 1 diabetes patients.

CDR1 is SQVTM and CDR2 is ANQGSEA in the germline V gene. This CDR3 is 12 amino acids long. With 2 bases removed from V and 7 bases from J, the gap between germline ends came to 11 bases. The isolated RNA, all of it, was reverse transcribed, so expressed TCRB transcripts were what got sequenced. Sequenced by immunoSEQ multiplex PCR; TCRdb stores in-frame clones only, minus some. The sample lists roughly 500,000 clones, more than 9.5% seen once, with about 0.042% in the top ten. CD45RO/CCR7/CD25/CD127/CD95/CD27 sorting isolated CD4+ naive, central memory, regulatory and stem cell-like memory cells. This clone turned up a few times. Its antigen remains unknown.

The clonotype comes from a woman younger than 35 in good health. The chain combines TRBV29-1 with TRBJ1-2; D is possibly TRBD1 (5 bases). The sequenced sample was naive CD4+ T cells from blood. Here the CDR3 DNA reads TGCAGCGTTGAATGCCAGGGTGGTGGCTACACCTTC. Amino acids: CSVECQGGGYTF.